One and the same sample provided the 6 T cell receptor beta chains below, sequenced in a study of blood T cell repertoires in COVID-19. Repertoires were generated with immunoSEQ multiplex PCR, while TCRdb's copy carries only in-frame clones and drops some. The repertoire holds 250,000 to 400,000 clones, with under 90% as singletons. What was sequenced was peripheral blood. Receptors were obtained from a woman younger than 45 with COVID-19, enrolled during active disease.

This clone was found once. CDR3 in amino acids: CASSEVWREDEKLFF. The CDR3 coding sequence is TGTGCCAGCAGTGAAGTTTGGAGGGAGGATGAAAAACTGTTTTTT. J is TRBJ1-4 and V is TRBV25-1, with D unclear. Germline V lookup: CDR1 MGHDK, CDR2 SYGVNS. The CDR3 is made up of 15 amino acids. V shed 2 bases and J shed 6 bases, with 13 bases lying between them.

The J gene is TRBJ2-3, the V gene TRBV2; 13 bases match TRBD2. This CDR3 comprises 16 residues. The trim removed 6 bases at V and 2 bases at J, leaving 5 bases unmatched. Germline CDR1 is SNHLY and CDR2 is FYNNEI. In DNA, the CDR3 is TGTGCCAGCAGAATGGGACTAGCGGGGTCCACAGATACGCAGTATTTT. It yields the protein CASRMGLAGSTDTQYF.

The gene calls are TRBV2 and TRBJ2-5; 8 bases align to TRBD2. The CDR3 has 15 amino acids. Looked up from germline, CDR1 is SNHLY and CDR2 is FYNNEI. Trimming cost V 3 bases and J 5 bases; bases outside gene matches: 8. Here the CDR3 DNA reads TGTGCCAGCAGTGAGGTTCTGGCGGGAGGCGAGACCCAGTACTTC. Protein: CASSEVLAGGETQYF.

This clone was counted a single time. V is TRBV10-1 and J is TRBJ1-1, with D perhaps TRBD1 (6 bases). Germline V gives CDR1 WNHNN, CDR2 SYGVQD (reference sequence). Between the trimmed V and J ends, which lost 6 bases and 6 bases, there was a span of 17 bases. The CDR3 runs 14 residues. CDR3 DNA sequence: TGCGCCAGCAGGCCAACAGGGATGGTGCCTGAAGCTTTCTTT. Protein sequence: CASRPTGMVPEAFF.

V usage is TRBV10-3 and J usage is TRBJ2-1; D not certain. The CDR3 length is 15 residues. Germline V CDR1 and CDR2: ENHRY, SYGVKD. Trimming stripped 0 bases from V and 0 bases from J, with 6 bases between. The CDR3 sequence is CAISESPSSYNEQFF. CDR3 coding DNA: TGTGCCATCAGTGAGTCTCCTAGCTCCTACAATGAGCAGTTCTTC.

CDR3 DNA sequence: TGTGCCAGTAGTAGGTGGGAGGGCCCCGGGGAGCTGTTTTTT. Amino acid sequence: CASSRWEGPGELFF. The chain uses TRBV19 and TRBJ2-2, with TRBD2 matching 7 bases. In germline, CDR1 is LNHDA, CDR2 SQIVND (reference sequence). This CDR3 is 14 amino acids long. The V and J ends lost 4 bases and 6 bases, in that order; junction bases with no gene match: 5.